The 21 T cell receptor beta chains below were found in one sample sequenced in a study of radiotherapy plus CTLA-4 blockade in lung cancer. This table comes from immunoSEQ multiplex PCR, and its TCRdb copy is limited to in-frame clones, with some not included. The table has about 90,000 clones, less than 80% seen once; the top ten hold about 14%. Sequencing used peripheral blood, obtained from a patient treated with radiotherapy plus ipilimumab. These receptors were taken from a human donor with non-small cell lung cancer that progressed on radiotherapy plus ipilimumab.

The chain carries TRBV28 and TRBJ1-5; D ambiguous. Germline V gene lookup returns CDR1 MDHEN and CDR2 SYDVKM. V was clipped by 5 bases and J by 7 bases, with 9 bases between them. This CDR3 contains 12 residues. The CDR3 sequence is CASSRAGQPQHF. CDR3 nucleotide sequence: TGTGCCAGCAGTCGTGCAGGCCAGCCCCAGCATTTT.

The V gene is TRBV7-6, the J gene TRBJ2-5; tentative D call: TRBD1 (6 bases). CDR1 is SGHVS and CDR2 is FNYEAQ in the germline V gene. The CDR3 contains 13 residues. Trimming shortened V by 5 bases and J by 5 bases, and 12 bases separated the two germline ends. CDR3 DNA: TGTGCCAGCAGCCAGGGGCCAAGGGAGACCCAGTACTTC. This gives the protein CASSQGPRETQYF.

The chain links TRBV30 to TRBJ2-7; D unresolved. CDR1 and CDR2 from the germline V gene are GTSNPN and SVGIG (reference sequence). CDR3 size: 13 residues. V lost 0 bases and J lost 2, with 8 bases in between. The CDR3 is CAWSVGLAYEQYF. The DNA of the CDR3 is TGTGCCTGGAGTGTAGGCCTAGCCTACGAGCAGTACTTC.

Regarding this clone: With a much larger clone just one base away, this may be a read error. CDR3 sequence reads: CASSQANQPQHF. In nucleotides, the CDR3 is TGTGCCAGCAGCCAAGCGAACCAGCCCCAGCATTTT. The chain links TRBV14 to TRBJ1-5; D call uncertain. Germline V lookup: CDR1 SGHDN, CDR2 FVKESK. The CDR3 extends over 12 amino acids. With 1 base removed from V and 7 bases from J, the gap between germline ends came to 5 bases.

In DNA, the CDR3 is TGTGCCAGCAGCTCCGCAGGGACTTATTCGGGCAATGAGCAGTTCTTC. Its translation is CASSSAGTYSGNEQFF. This chain links TRBV7-9 with TRBJ2-1; D is perhaps TRBD2 (6 bases). This CDR3 spans 16 amino acids. V dropped 4 bases and J dropped 6 bases, with 19 bases sitting between them. CDR1 is SEHNR and CDR2 is FQNEAQ in the germline V gene (reference sequence). The full variable domain, in which reference TRBV7-9 and TRBJ2-1 provide the parts outside the CDR3, is DTGVSQNPRHKITKRGQNVTFRCDPISEHNRLYWYRQTLGQGPEFLTYFQNEAQLEKSRLLSDRFSAERPKGSFSTLEIQRTEQGDSAMYLCASSSAGTYSGNEQFFGPGTRLTVL.

The CDR3 protein is CASRPGGLTGNTIYF. DNA for the CDR3: TGTGCCAGCAGACCAGGCGGGCTTACTGGAAACACCATATATTTT. This chain links TRBV28 with TRBJ1-3; D is uncertain. The CDR3 runs to 15 residues. Germline V lookup: CDR1 MDHEN, CDR2 SYDVKM. V shed 6 bases and J shed 2 bases, with 14 bases lying between them.

The genes are TRBV7-2 and TRBJ2-3, with TRBD1 matching over 7 bases. Germline V CDR1 and CDR2: SGHTA, FQGNSA. V shed 4 bases and J 5 bases; nucleotides not matched to a gene: 3. The CDR3 length is 13 residues. CDR3 in amino acids: CASSSQGRDTQYF. CDR3 sequence (DNA): TGTGCCAGCAGCTCACAGGGGAGAGATACGCAGTATTTT.

The rearrangement links TRBV6-1 to TRBJ1-5, with 7 bases fitting TRBD1. The germline gives CDR1 MNHNS, CDR2 SASEGT. There are 15 residues in the CDR3. J was trimmed by 0 bases and V by 7 bases; bases with no gene match: 6. This chain's CDR3 is CASTTGTASNQPQHF. In DNA form, the CDR3 reads TGTGCCAGCACCACCGGGACAGCTAGCAATCAGCCCCAGCATTTT.

This clone was picked up a small number of times. V usage is TRBV5-1 and J usage is TRBJ2-7, with 8 nucleotides matching TRBD1. CDR3 length: 14 amino acids. Trimming at V came to 4 bases and at J to 6 bases, leaving 9 bases not matched to a gene. Germline V gene lookup returns CDR1 SGHRS and CDR2 YFSETQ. The CDR3 loop is CASSATGGSLEQYF. In nucleotides, the CDR3 is TGCGCCAGCAGCGCCACAGGGGGTTCGCTCGAGCAGTACTTC.

V usage is TRBV29-1 and J usage is TRBJ2-1; a weak D match, TRBD1 (5 bases). CDR1 and CDR2 from the germline V gene are SQVTM and ANQGSEA. This CDR3 has 14 amino acids. V was cut by 1 base and J by 4 bases, with 11 bases left in between. CDR3 residues: CSVEGPPGYNEQFF. The DNA for the CDR3 is TGCAGCGTTGAAGGGCCCCCAGGGTACAATGAGCAGTTCTTC.

V gene TRBV4-1 combines with J gene TRBJ1-1, with a tentative D call TRBD1 (6 bases). Trimming shortened V by 4 bases and J by 0 bases, and 18 bases separated the two germline ends. From germline, CDR1 is MGHRA and CDR2 YSYEKL. The CDR3 totals 17 residues. CDR3 amino acids: CASSPFFGGPVNTEAFF. In DNA, the CDR3 is TGCGCCAGCAGCCCCTTTTTTGGGGGGCCGGTGAACACTGAAGCTTTCTTT.

The chain recombines TRBV5-1 with TRBJ2-6, with D hard to call. Germline V gene data show CDR1 as SGHRS and CDR2 as YFSETQ. Trimming took off 0 bases at V and 0 bases at J, with 7 bases between the two ends. There are 16 residues in the CDR3. Here the CDR3 DNA reads TGCGCCAGCAGCTTGGGATCACCCTCTGGGGCCAACGTCCTGACTTTC. Amino acids: CASSLGSPSGANVLTF.

The rearrangement links TRBV6-5 to TRBJ2-2; a possible D gene is TRBD1 (5 bases). CDR3 length: 14 amino acids. V lost 0 bases, J lost 6 bases, and 8 bases lay in between. CDR1 and CDR2 (germline): MNHEY, SVGAGI. CDR3 loop: CASSYSQGPGELFF. The CDR3 nucleotides read TGTGCCAGCAGTTACTCTCAGGGCCCCGGGGAGCTGTTTTTT.

The chain uses TRBV6-5 and TRBJ2-3, with TRBD2 matching over 7 bases. Germline CDR1 is MNHEY and CDR2 is SVGAGI. J gave up 4 bases and V 6 bases, and 4 bases lay outside the gene matches. The CDR3 runs to 13 residues. This chain's CDR3 is CASRAGGSDTQYF. The CDR3 region has the DNA TGTGCCAGCAGGGCCGGGGGGTCAGATACGCAGTATTTT.

The chain couples TRBV6-1 to TRBJ1-1; D is undetermined. CDR1 is MNHNS and CDR2 is SASEGT in the germline V gene. The CDR3 contains 15 residues. V was cut by 2 bases and J by 5 bases, with 15 bases left in between. CDR3 in DNA: TGTGCCAGCAGTGAATTTCCTTTAGGAAGGACTGAAGCTTTCTTT. It specifies CASSEFPLGRTEAFF.

The genes are TRBV9 and TRBJ2-1; D gene unclear. The CDR3 loop spans 15 amino acids. The V end was cut by 2 bases, the J end by 3 bases, with 12 bases between. Looked up from germline, CDR1 is SGDLS and CDR2 is YYNGEE. CDR3 residues: CASSVSSGNYNEQFF. CDR3 nucleotides: TGTGCCAGCAGCGTTTCCAGTGGCAACTACAATGAGCAGTTCTTC.

The V call is TRBV5-5, the J call TRBJ1-2, with TRBD1 matching 7 bases. Per germline, CDR1 SGHKS and CDR2 YYEKEE (reference sequence). The length of the CDR3 is 15 residues. Unmatched junction bases numbered 6, after V lost 4 bases and J lost 0 bases. CDR3 DNA sequence: TGTGCCAGCAGCCCCGGACAGGACGCTAACTATGGCTACACCTTC. It encodes CASSPGQDANYGYTF.

This chain links TRBV5-1 with TRBJ2-5; D tentatively fits TRBD1 or TRBD2 (5 bases each). This CDR3 has 17 amino acids. From germline, CDR1 is SGHRS and CDR2 YFSETQ. Trimming pared 2 bases from V and 0 bases from J, leaving 17 bases between. The CDR3 region is CASSLTGAVTYQETQYF. CDR3 nucleotide sequence: TGCGCCAGCAGCTTAACCGGGGCAGTGACGTACCAAGAGACCCAGTACTTC.

The gene calls are TRBV27 and TRBJ2-1, with unresolved D. Germline CDR1 and CDR2: MNHEY and SMNVEV (reference sequence). Trimming cost V 6 bases and J 7 bases, with 22 bases left between them. This CDR3 is 16 amino acids long. The CDR3 bases are TGTGCCAGCAGCCCCGGTTCTAGTCCCGTCTGGAATGAGCAGTTCTTC. It specifies CASSPGSSPVWNEQFF.

This clone was observed a handful of times. The J gene is TRBJ1-6, the V gene TRBV5-5; D might be TRBD1 (5 bases). CDR1 SGHKS and CDR2 YYEKEE come from the germline V gene (reference sequence). The ends were cut back, 2 bases at V and 4 bases at J, with 10 bases in the middle. The CDR3 has 15 residues. This chain's CDR3 is CASSFGAVYNSPLHF. As DNA, the CDR3 is TGTGCCAGCAGCTTCGGGGCGGTGTATAATTCACCCCTCCACTTT.

The CDR3 coding sequence is TGTGCCATCGGTTTCGGCGGGAGGGCCGACGAGCAGTACTTC. This codes for CAIGFGGRADEQYF. The V call is TRBV10-3, the J call TRBJ2-7; 9 bases align to TRBD2. In germline, CDR1 is ENHRY, CDR2 SYGVKD. This CDR3 contains 14 residues. V shed 8 bases and J 5 bases; nucleotides not matched to a gene: 10.